This T cell receptor (beta chain) was sequenced during a study of regulatory T cells in long-lasting Graves disease. Study-wide background: Recently diagnosed Graves' patients had received antithyroid drugs for under 3 months. Study findings and constraints: Accuracy was perhaps lowered by the small sample size. Those with persistent disease had in common more public clonotypes (more than 2,500) than new patients (around 910).

The V gene's germline CDR1 is SGHAT and CDR2 FQNNGV. With 1 base clipped from V and 3 bases from J, the junction kept 5 bases outside the gene matches. This CDR3 has 15 amino acids. This clonotype has a count of ten or more. Its antigen is as yet unknown. Library construction for TCR beta used iRepertoire HTBI primers and Arm-PCR of CDR3 regions. TCRdb re-called the multiplex PCR reads through MiXCR, storing one row per CDR3 protein. The table includes 620,000 or so distinct CDR3 sequences, less than 20% detected once. Time point meaning: newly diagnosed GD, antithyroid drugs for less than 3 months. RNA isolated from PBMCs was used to make the TCR library. These sequences were also reported in another study, on T cells in Graves' hyperthyroidism and ophthalmopathy.

The sequence derives from a woman aged 25 to 39 with Graves disease. The chain links TRBV11-2 to TRBJ2-7; TRBD1 aligns across 8 bases. The sequences come from peripheral blood mononuclear cells (PBMCs), collected at new diagnosis, from a patient treated with antithyroid drugs. The CDR3 loop is CASSLVAGGIYEQYF. The CDR3 DNA reads as TGTGCCAGCAGCTTAGTGGCAGGGGGCATCTACGAGCAGTACTTC.